One sample yielded the 18 T cell receptor beta chains listed below, sequenced in a study of T cells in Graves' hyperthyroidism and ophthalmopathy. RNA transcripts gave rise to amplified TCR beta CDR3 regions. In the first-round RT-PCR of the TCR CDR3, the HTBI primer set was used. One entry per CDR3 protein results from TCRdb running MiXCR on the multiplex PCR reads. The sample consists of fewer than 550,000 distinct CDR3 sequences, approximately 14% of them appearing once. What was sequenced was blood. Receptors were obtained from a woman aged 18-29 years with Graves' hyperthyroidism.

This clonotype was recorded many times. The chain recombines TRBV7-8 with TRBJ2-2; maybe TRBD1 (5 bases). Germline CDR1 and CDR2: SGHVS and FQNEAQ. The CDR3 length is 13 residues. Trimming pared 4 bases from V and 4 bases from J, leaving 7 bases between. The CDR3 sequence: CASSSQGTGELFF. CDR3 bases: TGTGCCAGCAGCTCCCAGGGCACCGGGGAGCTGTTTTTT. The complete variable domain, with remaining parts taken from reference TRBV7-8 and TRBJ2-2, reads GAGVSQSPRYKVAKRGQDVALRCDPISGHVSLFWYQQALGQGPEFLTYFQNEAQLDKSGLPSDRFFAERPEGSVSTLKIQRTQQEDSAVYLCASSSQGTGELFFGEGSRLTVL.

In this sample, this clonotype turned up many times. This rearrangement joins TRBV6-1 to TRBJ1-1; no reliable D call. The germline V and J ends were trimmed by 5 bases and 5 bases, with 18 bases remaining between them. CDR3 length: 15 residues. The V gene's germline CDR1 is MNHNS and CDR2 SASEGT. The chain's CDR3 is CASSLMSSPKTEAFF. The CDR3 nucleotides are TGTGCCAGCAGTTTAATGAGTTCTCCGAAGACTGAAGCTTTCTTT.

This clonotype was observed a few times. Sequence at one end of the junction differs from germline and may be a read error. The V and J genes are TRBV5-4 and TRBJ2-3, with D perhaps matching TRBD1 (7 bases). Germline V gives CDR1 SGHNT, CDR2 YYREEE (reference sequence). The CDR3 is 17 residues long. CDR3 sequence reads: CASSLVGGGKGADTQYF. Here the CDR3 DNA reads TGTGCCAGCAGTTTGGTGGGGGGCGGAAAGGGGGCGGATACGCAGTATTTT.

At least ten counts were recorded for this clonotype. The chain joins TRBV7-2 to TRBJ1-6; 9 bases line up with TRBD1. In germline, CDR1 is SGHTA, CDR2 FQGNSA. The CDR3 contains 13 residues. The V and J ends lost 6 bases and 9 bases, in that order; junction bases with no gene match: 3. The CDR3 spells CASRGTGISPLHF. In DNA, the CDR3 is TGTGCCAGCAGGGGGACAGGGATTTCACCCCTCCACTTT.

The chain couples TRBV6-5 to TRBJ2-6; D remains ambiguous. V shed 3 bases and J shed 4 bases, with 7 bases lying between them. The CDR3 extends over 14 amino acids. Germline lookup yields CDR1 MNHEY and CDR2 SVGAGI. The CDR3 nucleotides are TGTGCCAGCAGTTATGGGTCCGGGGCCAACGTCCTGACTTTC. It yields the protein CASSYGSGANVLTF.

This clonotype has ten or more counts. The chain uses TRBV29-1 and TRBJ2-7; D is possibly TRBD1 (6 bases). Trimming cost V 5 bases and J 4 bases, with 12 bases left between them. The CDR3 has 12 residues. Germline assignment: CDR1 SQVTM and CDR2 ANQGSEA. Here the CDR3 DNA reads TGCAGCGTTTTCGGACAGACTTACGAGCAGTACTTC. It is translated as CSVFGQTYEQYF.

This clonotype was seen ten or more times. The chain has TRBV5-6 and TRBJ2-1; no clear D. This CDR3 has 15 residues. Deletions cut 1 base from V and 2 bases from J, with 10 bases between. Germline V lookup: CDR1 SGHDT, CDR2 YYEEEE. CDR3 nucleotides: TGTGCCAGCAGCTTGAGACGGGTCGCCTACAATGAGCAGTTCTTC. Its translation: CASSLRRVAYNEQFF.

In this sample, this clonotype turned up many times. The rearrangement links TRBV20-1 to TRBJ2-1, with D maybe TRBD1 (5 bases). Trimming stripped 3 bases from V and 9 bases from J, with 21 bases between. This CDR3 contains 15 residues. Germline CDR1 is DFQATT and CDR2 is SNEGSKA (reference sequence). CDR3 amino acids: CSARSTQGYVTEQFF. DNA of the CDR3: TGCAGTGCTAGGTCGACCCAGGGCTATGTGACTGAGCAGTTCTTC.

This clonotype was counted many times. This sequence joins TRBV3-1 and TRBJ1-2, with D possibly being TRBD1 (5 bases). Trimming cost V 0 bases and J 4 bases, with 9 bases left between them. The CDR3 has 14 residues. CDR1 and CDR2 (germline): LGHDT, YNNKEL (reference sequence). The CDR3 loop is CASSQEGVSYGYTF. In DNA form, the CDR3 reads TGTGCCAGCAGCCAAGAGGGGGTCTCCTATGGCTACACCTTC.

This clonotype has just one count. This chain uses TRBV25-1 with TRBJ2-7, with 11 positions matching TRBD1. Germline CDR1 MGHDK, CDR2 SYGVNS. V lost 6 bases, J lost 7 bases, and 5 bases stayed unmatched. The CDR3 has 13 amino acids. In nucleotides, the CDR3 is TGTGCCAGCAGGGGACAGGGGGTAGGGGAGCAGTACTTC. It codes for CASRGQGVGEQYF.

In this sample, this clonotype turned up many times. The chain combines TRBV2 with TRBJ1-2, with D uncertain. The germline CDR1 and CDR2 sequences are SNHLY and FYNNEI. Trimming took off 11 bases at V and 4 bases at J, with 14 bases between the two ends. The CDR3 is 12 residues long. The CDR3 sequence: CAGSPGGYGYTF. The CDR3 nucleotides are TGTGCCGGCTCCCCCGGCGGCTATGGCTACACCTTC.

V and J are TRBV11-2 and TRBJ1-4; D gene ambiguous. Germline assignment: CDR1 SGHAT and CDR2 FQNNGV. This CDR3 has 16 residues. The germline V and J ends were trimmed by 2 bases and 4 bases, with 14 bases remaining between them. CDR3 in DNA: TGTGCCAGCAGCTTATTACCTGGGGTCCTTAATGAAAAACTGTTTTTT. This sequence encodes CASSLLPGVLNEKLFF.

The sample holds many counts of this clonotype. The chain couples TRBV18 to TRBJ1-2, with D unresolved. Germline V gene sequence: CDR1 KGHSH, CDR2 LQKENI. Between the trimmed V and J ends, which lost 0 bases and 1 base, there was a span of 6 bases. The CDR3 spans 14 residues. The CDR3 region has the DNA TGTGCCAGCTCACCACCAGTTCTTAACTATGGCTACACCTTC. Protein sequence: CASSPPVLNYGYTF. The whole variable domain, filled in from reference TRBV18 and TRBJ1-2, reads NAGVMQNPRHLVRRRGQEARLRCSPMKGHSHVYWYRQLPEEGLKFMVYLQKENIIDESGMPKERFSAEFPKEGPSILRIQQVVRGDSAAYFCASSPPVLNYGYTFGSGTRLTVV.

This clonotype was found many times. The V call is TRBV18, the J call TRBJ2-1; 9 nucleotides match TRBD1. The CDR3 covers 17 residues. The germline V gene encodes CDR1 KGHSH and CDR2 LQKENI. The junction had 8 bases not matched to a gene; V was cut back by 0 bases and J by 5 bases. CDR3 protein: CASSPPPGDRAHNEQFF. CDR3 DNA: TGTGCCAGCTCACCACCTCCCGGGGACAGGGCACACAATGAGCAGTTCTTC.

The table lists this clonotype with many counts. The gene calls are TRBV7-3 and TRBJ1-1; D gene ambiguous. In germline, CDR1 is SGHTA, CDR2 FQGTGA. The CDR3 consists of 13 residues. Trimming stripped 1 base from V and 1 base from J, with 4 bases between. CDR3: CASSLIENTEAFF. The DNA for the CDR3 is TGTGCCAGCAGCTTAATCGAGAACACTGAAGCTTTCTTT.

This clonotype came up many times. The V call is TRBV9, the J call TRBJ2-3; TRBD1 is a possible D gene (6 bases). Germline CDR1 SGDLS, CDR2 YYNGEE. CDR3 length equals 15 residues. V was pared by 0 bases and J by 4 bases, with 12 bases between. CDR3 DNA: TGTGCCAGCAGCGTAGGCAGGGGTGACGCAGATACGCAGTATTTT. It encodes CASSVGRGDADTQYF. Full variable domain (remainder filled in from reference TRBV9 and TRBJ2-3): DSGVTQTPKHLITATGQRVTLRCSPRSGDLSVYWYQQSLDQGLQFLIQYYNGEERAKGNILERFSAQQFPDLHSELNLSSLELGDSALYFCASSVGRGDADTQYFGPGTRLTVL.

This clonotype was found a few times. The rearrangement uses TRBV4-1 and TRBJ2-4; D is undetermined. V was clipped by 1 base and J by 0 bases, with 13 bases between them. Germline loops: CDR1 MGHRA, CDR2 YSYEKL. This CDR3 has 17 residues. CDR3 sequence (DNA): TGCGCCAGCAGCCAAGCTTCAGGTTTCGGAGCCAAAAACATTCAGTACTTC. Residues: CASSQASGFGAKNIQYF.

The V call is TRBV3-1, the J call TRBJ2-1, with 7 bases fitting TRBD1. This CDR3 spans 15 amino acids. V lost 4 bases to trimming and J lost 6 bases; unmatched junction nucleotides: 9. The germline CDR1 and CDR2 sequences are LGHDT and YNNKEL (reference sequence). The CDR3 sequence is CASSLEGAGVNEQFF. CDR3 bases: TGTGCCAGCAGCCTTGAGGGGGCAGGAGTCAATGAGCAGTTCTTC.